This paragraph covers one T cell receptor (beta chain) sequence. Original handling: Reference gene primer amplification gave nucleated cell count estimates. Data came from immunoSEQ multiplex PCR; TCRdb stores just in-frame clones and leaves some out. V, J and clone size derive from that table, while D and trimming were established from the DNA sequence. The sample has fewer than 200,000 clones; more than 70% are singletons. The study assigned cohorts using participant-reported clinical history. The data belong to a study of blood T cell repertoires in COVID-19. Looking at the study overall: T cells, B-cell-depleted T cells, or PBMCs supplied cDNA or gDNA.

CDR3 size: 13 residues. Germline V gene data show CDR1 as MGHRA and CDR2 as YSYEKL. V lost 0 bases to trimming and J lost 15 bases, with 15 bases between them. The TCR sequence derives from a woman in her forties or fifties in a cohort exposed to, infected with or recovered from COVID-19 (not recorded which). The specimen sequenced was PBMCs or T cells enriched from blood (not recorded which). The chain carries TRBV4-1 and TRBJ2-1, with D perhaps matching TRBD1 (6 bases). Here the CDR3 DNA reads TGCGCCAGCAGCCAAGAGTACGACAGGCATCTGTTCTTC. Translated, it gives CASSQEYDRHLFF.